Below are 12 T cell receptor beta chains sequenced from a single sample in a study of T-cell reconstitution after alpha-beta-depleted transplantation in children listed by TCRdb under 2016. The sample's treatment or condition label, in plain terms: allogeneic hematopoietic cell transplantation with graft depleted of TCRalphabeta T cells and CD19 B cells. The method behind the library was PCR. The listed sequencing device is Illumina HiSeq 2500. TCR libraries were prepared with molecular barcoding, using unique molecular identifiers to normalize TCRbeta repertoire quantification. TCRdb applied fastp at Q25 and MiXCR to the public reads, then kept only in-frame beta chains. Identical CDR3 protein sequences are pooled into one entry, listed with their most common genes and DNA. The sample yields around 190,000 distinct CDR3 sequences; approximately 6.9% were counted once. The ten largest account for 5% to 6.5% of the sample.

This specimen consisted of PBMCs, obtained before TCRalphabeta/CD19-depleted stem cell transplant. These receptors came from a boy between 2 and 10 years old with acute lymphoblastic leukemia, due to receive a stem cell transplant.

This clonotype was seen many times. The chain recombines TRBV28 with TRBJ2-1; 9 bases are shared with TRBD1. Germline V gene lookup returns CDR1 MDHEN and CDR2 SYDVKM. This CDR3 spans 14 amino acids. With V trimmed by 8 bases and J by 3 bases, 5 bases remained unmatched. Here the CDR3 DNA reads TGTGCCAGCGAAGGGACAGGGTACTACAATGAGCAGTTCTTC. Residues: CASEGTGYYNEQFF.

In the case of this clonotype: One base away lies a much larger clone, so this may be a sequencing read error. The V and J genes are TRBV15 and TRBJ2-2, with a possible D match to TRBD1 (6 bases). Germline V lookup: CDR1 LNHNV, CDR2 YYDKDF (reference sequence). V dropped 5 bases and J dropped 7 bases, with 23 bases sitting between them. The CDR3 totals 17 residues. The CDR3 region is CATSASQGKYRDGELFF. The DNA for the CDR3 is TGTGCCACCAGCGCATCACAGGGAAAATATCGTGACGGGGAGCTGTTTTTT.

The V gene is TRBV28, the J gene TRBJ2-7; D tentatively fits TRBD1 or TRBD2 (5 bases each). The CDR3 contains 16 residues. CDR1 is MDHEN, CDR2 SYDVKM, per germline. Trimming removed 7 bases at V and 0 bases at J, with 19 bases between. The CDR3 protein is CASKAGWGPYSYEQYF. In nucleotides, the CDR3 is TGTGCCAGCAAAGCTGGGTGGGGACCGTACTCCTACGAGCAGTACTTC.

This clonotype was counted many times. The chain employs TRBV7-2 and TRBJ2-7, with D perhaps given as TRBD1 or TRBD2 (6 bases each). Per the germline V gene, CDR1 is SGHTA and CDR2 is FQGNSA. CDR3 length: 15 residues. The V end was cut by 2 bases, the J end by 3 bases, with 14 bases between. The CDR3 region is CASSLFRGLYYEQYF. The CDR3 DNA reads as TGTGCCAGCAGCTTATTTCGGGGGCTCTACTACGAGCAGTACTTC.

In this sample, this clonotype turned up many times. The chain combines TRBV6-5 with TRBJ2-1; D possibly corresponds to TRBD2 (6 bases). The germline gives CDR1 MNHEY, CDR2 SVGAGI. CDR3 size: 15 residues. The germline V and J ends were trimmed by 4 bases and 0 bases, with 10 bases remaining between them. CDR3 sequence (DNA): TGTGCCAGCAGTTTGGGACTTACCTCCTACAATGAGCAGTTCTTC. It translates to CASSLGLTSYNEQFF.

The rearrangement joins TRBV29-1 to TRBJ2-7; 8 bases are shared with TRBD1. Germline values: CDR1 SQVTM, CDR2 ANQGSEA. The CDR3 totals 14 residues. V shed 0 bases, J shed 0 bases, and the junction held 1 base outside the gene matches. The CDR3 here is CSVEETGDSYEQYF. For the CDR3, the DNA is TGCAGCGTTGAAGAGACAGGGGACTCCTACGAGCAGTACTTC.

Of note for this clonotype: A clone one base away is much larger, so this may be a read error. The chain joins TRBV10-3 to TRBJ2-1; D remains unclear. Trimming removed 2 bases from V and 3 bases from J, with 8 bases in between. The CDR3 totals 14 residues. Germline CDR1 reads ENHRY; CDR2 reads SYGVKD. CDR3 sequence: CAISEGVDYNEQFF. DNA for the CDR3: TGTGCCATCAGTGAGGGGGTGGACTACAATGAGCAGTTCTTC.

The sample holds many counts of this clonotype. The gene calls are TRBV12-3 or TRBV12-4 and TRBJ2-5; 7 bases match TRBD2. The CDR3 spans 17 residues. Germline trimming cut 6 bases from V and 5 bases from J; bases unmatched to any gene: 18. For the CDR3, the DNA is TGTGCCAGCAGCGCCCTCACGGTGGGGCAGGGAGGGGAGACCCAGTACTTC. Translating gives CASSALTVGQGGETQYF.

Ten or more counts support this clonotype. The chain uses TRBV12-3 or TRBV12-4 and TRBJ1-1; D is unresolved. The CDR3 runs to 12 residues. V lost 6 bases and J lost 5, with 10 bases in between. The chain's CDR3 is CASSRMVTEAFF. CDR3 bases: TGTGCCAGCAGCCGGATGGTGACTGAAGCTTTCTTT.

This clonotype has a count of ten or more. The V call is TRBV20-1, the J call TRBJ1-5, with 7 bases aligning to TRBD1. In germline, CDR1 is DFQATT, CDR2 SNEGSKA (reference sequence). J gave up 9 bases and V 4 bases, and 15 bases lay outside the gene matches. CDR3 length: 15 residues. The CDR3 sequence: CSATTLDRLLGPQHF. For the CDR3, the DNA is TGCAGTGCTACCACCCTGGACAGGCTACTTGGGCCCCAGCATTTT.

The table lists this clonotype with many counts. This sequence joins TRBV13 and TRBJ1-4; D is unresolved. Trimming left V 4 bases short and J 7 bases short, with 16 bases between. Germline CDR1 is PRHDT and CDR2 is FYEKMQ (reference sequence). This CDR3 region has 15 residues. The CDR3 spells CASSSRTAVGEKLFF. The CDR3, as DNA: TGTGCCAGCAGCTCGAGGACGGCTGTGGGTGAAAAACTGTTTTTT.

This clonotype occurred a few times. V and J are TRBV7-2 and TRBJ2-5, with D tentatively TRBD1 or TRBD2 (5 bases each). Germline values: CDR1 SGHTA, CDR2 FQGNSA. Trimming removed 2 bases from V and 7 bases from J, with 17 bases in between. The CDR3 has 15 amino acids. The CDR3 sequence: CASSLRAGERGTQYF. CDR3 bases: TGTGCCAGCAGCTTACGGGCCGGGGAGAGGGGGACCCAGTACTTC.